The entry below describes one T cell receptor beta chain. As yet, its antigen is unknown. CD45RO-negative CD8 cells positively selected for CCR7 made up the naive population, which excluded terminally differentiated effector memory CD45RA+ cells. CDR1 SEHNR and CDR2 FQNEAQ come from the germline V gene (reference sequence). There are 14 residues in the CDR3. V gave up 4 bases and J gave up 7 bases; unmatched junction bases: 6. The sample comes from a study of shared clonotypes between healthy human individuals. Regarding the study as a whole: Apart from blood, nothing was sampled; tissue repertoires likely differ. Since donors were few, the genetic and exposure-history diversity represented was limited. The study's rarefaction showed incomplete sorted-subset sequencing despite large depth.

In replicate PCRs of sorted subsets, approximately 210 ng DNA, approximately 30,000 T cell genomes, was used. Data came from immunoSEQ multiplex PCR; TCRdb stores just in-frame clones and leaves some out. The top ten hold 24% of the sample, which has under 850,000 clones, 90% to 95% seen once. This sequence was found in a man aged 25 to 45 in good health. What was sequenced was naive CD8+ T cells sorted from blood. The V call is TRBV7-9, the J call TRBJ2-1; 8 bases align to TRBD2. CDR3 loop: CASSSPGLVNEQFF. The CDR3 bases are TGTGCCAGCAGCTCTCCGGGACTAGTTAATGAGCAGTTCTTC.